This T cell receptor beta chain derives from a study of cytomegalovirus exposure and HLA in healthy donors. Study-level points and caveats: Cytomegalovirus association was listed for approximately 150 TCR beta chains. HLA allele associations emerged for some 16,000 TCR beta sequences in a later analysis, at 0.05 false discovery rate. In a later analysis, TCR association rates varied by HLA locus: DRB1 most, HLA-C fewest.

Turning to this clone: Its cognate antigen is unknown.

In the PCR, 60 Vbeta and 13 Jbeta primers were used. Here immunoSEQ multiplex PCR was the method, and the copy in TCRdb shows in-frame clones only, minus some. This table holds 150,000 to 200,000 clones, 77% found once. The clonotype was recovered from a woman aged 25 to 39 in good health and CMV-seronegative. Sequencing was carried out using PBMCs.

In nucleotides, the CDR3 is TGTGCCAGCAGCTGGATTGGGGGCGGTGGCTACACCTTC. This encodes CASSWIGGGGYTF. The chain recombines TRBV5-4 with TRBJ1-2; D might be TRBD1 (6 bases). Germline CDR1 is SGHNT and CDR2 is YYREEE (reference sequence). V dropped 3 bases and J dropped 7 bases, with 13 bases sitting between them. This CDR3 spans 13 amino acids.